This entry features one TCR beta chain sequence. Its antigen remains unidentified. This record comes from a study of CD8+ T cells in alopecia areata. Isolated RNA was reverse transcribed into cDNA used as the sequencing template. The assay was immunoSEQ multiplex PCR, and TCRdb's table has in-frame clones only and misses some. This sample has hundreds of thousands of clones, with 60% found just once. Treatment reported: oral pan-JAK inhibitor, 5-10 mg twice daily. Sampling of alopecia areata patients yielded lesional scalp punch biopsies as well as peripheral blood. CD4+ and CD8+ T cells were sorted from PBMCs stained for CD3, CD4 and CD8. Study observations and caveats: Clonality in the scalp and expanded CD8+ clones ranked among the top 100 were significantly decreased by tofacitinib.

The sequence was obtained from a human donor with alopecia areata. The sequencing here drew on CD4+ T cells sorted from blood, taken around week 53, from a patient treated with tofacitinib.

The CDR3 loop reads CSGRTGVVTEAFF. CDR3 coding DNA: TGCAGCGGCCGGACAGGGGTGGTTACTGAAGCTTTCTTT. The rearrangement uses TRBV29-1 and TRBJ1-1; 9 bases fit TRBD1. With V trimmed by 7 bases and J by 5 bases, 8 bases remained unmatched. The length of the CDR3 is 13 residues. Germline CDR1 and CDR2: SQVTM and ANQGSEA.